Listed below are T cell receptor beta chains from one sample, sequenced in a study of graft-versus-host responses after intestinal transplantation. The method was immunoSEQ multiplex PCR; TCRdb's version includes in-frame clones alone and lacks a portion of them. The sample carries roughly 30,000 clones, about 79% recorded once. Their recognized antigens are unknown. This material consisted of unstimulated CD8+ T cells sorted from spleen or lymph node cells, taken before intestinal transplant. The receptors come from a human donor who received an intestinal transplant. The CDR3 runs from the conserved cysteine through the conserved F or W. D genes are given only for firm matches. Part of the rows lack a size; the others show once, few, many or a class for expanded clones.

D: .; J: TRBJ2-1; size: .; V: TRBV19; CDR3: CASSMETQGYNEQFF; DNA: TGTGCCAGTAGTATGGAGACCCAGGGCTACAATGAGCAGTTCTTC
D: TRBD2; J: TRBJ2-7; size: .; V: TRBV29-1; CDR3: CSVHRTSGNSYEQYF; DNA: TGCAGCGTGCATCGGACTAGCGGAAACTCCTACGAGCAGTACTTC
D: TRBD1; J: TRBJ2-7; size: .; V: TRBV11-2; CDR3: CASSLEVTGYEQYF; DNA: TGTGCCAGCAGCTTAGAGGTGACAGGGTACGAGCAGTACTTC
D: .; J: TRBJ2-4; size: .; V: TRBV7-9; CDR3: CASSPVLAKNIQYF; DNA: TGTGCCAGCAGCCCTGTTTTAGCCAAAAACATTCAGTACTTC
D: TRBD2; J: TRBJ2-3; size: .; V: TRBV6-1; CDR3: CASSDSIGLAETWVTQYF; DNA: TGTGCCAGCAGTGATTCCATAGGACTAGCGGAGACCTGGGTTACGCAGTATTTT
D: TRBD1; J: TRBJ2-1; size: .; V: TRBV13; CDR3: CASSSGTGGRNEQFF; DNA: TGTGCCAGCAGCTCGGGGACAGGGGGCAGGAATGAGCAGTTCTTC
D: .; J: TRBJ2-1; size: .; V: TRBV4-1; CDR3: CASSQVAVNEQFF; DNA: TGCGCCAGCAGCCAAGTGGCCGTCAATGAGCAGTTCTTC
D: TRBD1; J: TRBJ1-2; size: .; V: TRBV11-2; CDR3: CASSLDYGTGYGYTF; DNA: TGTGCCAGCAGCTTAGATTACGGGACAGGGTATGGCTACACCTTC
D: .; J: TRBJ2-7; size: .; V: TRBV19; CDR3: CASSIRGSSYEQYF; DNA: TGTGCCAGTAGTATAAGGGGTAGCTCCTACGAGCAGTACTTC
D: .; J: TRBJ1-1; size: .; V: TRBV18; CDR3: CASSLGQMNTEAFF; DNA: TGTGCCAGCTCACTTGGACAGATGAACACTGAAGCTTTCTTT
D: TRBD2; J: TRBJ2-5; size: .; V: TRBV7-6; CDR3: CASSLGLAGGHQETQYF; DNA: TGTGCCAGCAGCTTAGGACTAGCGGGAGGCCACCAAGAGACCCAGTACTTC
D: .; J: TRBJ2-7; size: .; V: TRBV4-3; CDR3: CASSQEWDNQEQYF; DNA: TGCGCCAGCAGCCAAGAATGGGACAACCAAGAGCAGTACTTC
D: .; J: TRBJ1-5; size: .; V: TRBV27; CDR3: CASSFGPNQPQHF; DNA: TGTGCCAGCAGTTTTGGGCCTAATCAGCCCCAGCATTTT
D: .; J: TRBJ2-1; size: .; V: TRBV19; CDR3: CASSSALENEQFF; DNA: TGTGCCAGTAGTTCGGCGCTAGAGAATGAGCAGTTCTTC
D: TRBD2; J: TRBJ2-5; size: few; V: TRBV19; CDR3: CASSISGGGQETQYF; DNA: TGTGCCAGTAGTATTTCTGGCGGGGGCCAAGAGACCCAGTACTTC